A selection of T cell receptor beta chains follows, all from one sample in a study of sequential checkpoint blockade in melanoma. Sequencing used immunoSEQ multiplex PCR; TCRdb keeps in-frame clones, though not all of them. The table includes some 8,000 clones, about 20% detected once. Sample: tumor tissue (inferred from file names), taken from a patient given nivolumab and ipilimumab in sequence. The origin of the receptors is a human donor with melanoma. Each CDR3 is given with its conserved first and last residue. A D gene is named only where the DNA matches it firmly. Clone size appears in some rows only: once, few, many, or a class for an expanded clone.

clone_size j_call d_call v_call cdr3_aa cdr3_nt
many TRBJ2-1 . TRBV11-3 CASSSGLAGRYNEQFF TGTGCCAGCAGCTCAGGGCTCGCGGGACGATACAATGAGCAGTTCTTC
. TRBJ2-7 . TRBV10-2 CASSESLTQYEQYF TGCGCCAGCAGTGAGTCACTGACCCAATACGAGCAGTACTTC
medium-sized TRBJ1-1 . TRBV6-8 CASSYGFSTNTEAFF TGTGCCAGCAGTTATGGGTTCTCTACGAACACTGAAGCTTTCTTT
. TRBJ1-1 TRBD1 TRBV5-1 CASSRGTGNTEAFF TGCGCCAGCAGCAGGGGGACAGGGAACACTGAAGCTTTCTTT
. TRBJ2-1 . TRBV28 CASSLSPGWSSYNEQFF TGTGCCAGCAGTCTATCTCCCGGCTGGAGCTCCTACAATGAGCAGTTCTTC
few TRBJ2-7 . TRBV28 CASSLDAGPGQYF TGTGCCAGCAGTTTAGATGCGGGGCCAGGGCAGTACTTC
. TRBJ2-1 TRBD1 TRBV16 CASSQTQGIGNEQFF TGTGCCAGCAGCCAAACACAGGGGATTGGAAATGAGCAGTTCTTC
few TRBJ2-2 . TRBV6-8 CASSRGNTGELFF TGTGCCAGCAGTCGGGGGAACACCGGGGAGCTGTTTTTT
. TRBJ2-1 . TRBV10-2 CASRGEVGGVSYNEQFF TGCGCCAGCAGGGGCGAGGTTGGCGGGGTGTCCTACAATGAGCAGTTCTTC
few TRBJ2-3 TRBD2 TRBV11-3 CASSPWTSGTDTQYF TGTGCCAGCAGCCCCTGGACTAGCGGGACAGATACGCAGTATTTT
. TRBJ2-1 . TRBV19 CASSWRASSSYNEQFF TGTGCCAGTAGTTGGCGGGCGTCGAGCTCCTACAATGAGCAGTTCTTC
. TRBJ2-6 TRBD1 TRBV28 CASSPRGRGANVLTF TGTGCCAGCAGTCCCAGGGGGCGGGGGGCCAACGTCCTGACTTTC
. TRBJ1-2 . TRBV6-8 CASSYSSGSGGYTF TGTGCCAGCAGTTACTCGTCGGGCTCCGGTGGCTACACCTTC
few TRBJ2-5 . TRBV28 CASCGTQGRETQYF TGTGCCAGCTGCGGGACTCAGGGGCGAGAGACCCAGTACTTC
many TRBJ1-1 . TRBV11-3 CASSRWGANTEAFF TGTGCCAGCAGCCGCTGGGGAGCGAACACTGAAGCTTTCTTT
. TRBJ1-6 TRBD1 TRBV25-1 CASSARGGLSSPLHF TGTGCCAGCAGCGCCAGGGGGGGTCTAAGTTCACCCCTCCACTTT
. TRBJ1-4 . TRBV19 CASSIDAGPGEKLFF TGTGCCAGTAGTATAGATGCAGGACCGGGGGAAAAACTGTTTTTT
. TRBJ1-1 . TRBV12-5 CASGLGGAGNTEAFF TGTGCTAGTGGTTTGGGAGGGGCCGGGAACACTGAAGCTTTCTTT
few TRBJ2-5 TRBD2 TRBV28 CASRAGLAGGRETQYF TGTGCCAGCAGGGCCGGACTAGCGGGGGGGCGGGAGACCCAGTACTTC
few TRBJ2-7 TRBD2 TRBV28 CASSFLSGTSGSIGEQYF TGTGCCAGCAGTTTCTTATCCGGGACTAGCGGGAGCATAGGCGAGCAGTACTTC
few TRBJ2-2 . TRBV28 CASSFSGMGTGELFF TGTGCCAGCAGTTTCTCCGGGATGGGAACCGGGGAGCTGTTTTTT
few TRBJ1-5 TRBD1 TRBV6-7 CAGGRSGTVSNQPQHF TGTGCCGGGGGACGGTCGGGGACAGTTTCCAATCAGCCCCAGCATTTT
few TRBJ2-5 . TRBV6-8 CASSSEGYQETQYF TGTGCCAGCAGTTCCGAGGGGTACCAAGAGACCCAGTACTTC
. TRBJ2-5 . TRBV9 CASNLLDSSETQYF TGTGCCAGCAACTTACTAGATTCTTCGGAGACCCAGTACTTC
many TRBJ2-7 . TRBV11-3 CASSQQMGPRRDEQYF TGTGCCAGCAGCCAGCAAATGGGACCGAGACGGGACGAGCAGTACTTC
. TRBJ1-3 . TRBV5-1 CASSLDPRAGNTIYF TGCGCCAGCAGCTTGGACCCTAGGGCTGGAAACACCATATATTTT
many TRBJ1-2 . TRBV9 CASSGMGRNYGYTF TGTGCCAGCAGCGGGATGGGCAGAAACTATGGCTACACCTTC
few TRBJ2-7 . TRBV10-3 CAISEPQGDYEQYF TGTGCCATCAGTGAGCCTCAGGGTGACTACGAGCAGTACTTC
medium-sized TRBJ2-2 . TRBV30 CAWSVGTNTGELFF TGTGCCTGGAGCGTCGGGACTAACACCGGGGAGCTGTTTTTT